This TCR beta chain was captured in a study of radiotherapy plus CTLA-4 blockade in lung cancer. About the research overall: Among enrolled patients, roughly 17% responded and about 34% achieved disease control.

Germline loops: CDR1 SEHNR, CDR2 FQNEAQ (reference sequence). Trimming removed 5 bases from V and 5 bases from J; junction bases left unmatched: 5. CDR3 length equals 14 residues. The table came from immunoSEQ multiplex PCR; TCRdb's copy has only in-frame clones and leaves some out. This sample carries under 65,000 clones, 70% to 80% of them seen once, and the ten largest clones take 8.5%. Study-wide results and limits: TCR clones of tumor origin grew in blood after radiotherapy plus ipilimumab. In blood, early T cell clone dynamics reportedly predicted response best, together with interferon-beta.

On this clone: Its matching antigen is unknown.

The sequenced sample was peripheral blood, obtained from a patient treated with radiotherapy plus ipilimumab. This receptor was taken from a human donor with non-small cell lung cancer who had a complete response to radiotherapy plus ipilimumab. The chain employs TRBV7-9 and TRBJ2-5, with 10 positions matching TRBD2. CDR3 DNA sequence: TGTGCCAGCAGCGCGGGGACTAGCGTTGAGACCCAGTACTTC. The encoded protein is CASSAGTSVETQYF.